This T cell receptor (beta chain) was obtained from a study of immune heterogeneity within non-small cell lung tumors (dated by TCRdb to 2017 to 2018). With regard to the full study: Histology comprised a handful of squamous cell carcinomas, 10 non-squamous carcinomas and 1 tumor not otherwise specified. Transcriptome data were available for just 40 or so loci from about a dozen patients, whereas TCR repertoire analysis spanned fewer than 65 tumor loci from approximately 14 patients. To look at intratumoral immune heterogeneity, the study ran whole-exome sequencing, RNA-seq and TCR beta repertoire sequencing on several spatially distinct regions taken from every NSCLC tumor. Neoantigen binding to each patient's HLA alleles was predicted with netMHCpan-3.0 for mutant peptides of 8 to 11 amino acids.

The CDR3 extends over 8 residues, inclusive of both ends. The germline V gene (reference sequence) provides CDR1 SEHNR and CDR2 FQNEAQ. The TCR beta CDR3 region was amplified with a multiplex PCR system whose first round ran for around 11 cycles using 32 V-gene forward primers and 13 J-gene reverse primers. The first PCR round was done with a QIAGEN Multiplex PCR Kit, and the primer sequences were filed in Chinese patent CN105087789A. Illumina universal primers were attached in a second round of PCR run with the Phusion High-Fidelity PCR Kit. Sequencing of the TCR libraries was done on the Illumina HiSeq X Ten platform in paired-end mode with a 151 bp read length. From the authors' description of their analysis: Cutadapt removed reads without multiplex PCR primers, PEAR merged read pairs, and MiXCR with default settings called CDR3 regions. Repertoire diversity used Shannon entropy, and clonality was computed as one minus Shannon entropy divided by ln of productive unique sequence count. Clonotypes at a frequency of at least 0.5% were defined as dominant or high-frequency T-cell clones. TCRdb reran the public reads through fastp at Q25 and MiXCR, keeping productive beta chains. Entries that share a CDR3 protein sequence are merged under the most common genes and DNA. For this entry, the V and J calls and clone size follow TCRdb and not the study's own pipeline. This sample is represented by roughly 9,800 distinct CDR3 sequences; 30% to 35% of them were singletons. Of the sample, approximately 10% falls within the top ten clones.

In the case of this clonotype: Its antigen remains unidentified. Since a much larger clone is just one base distant, this may be a read error. In this CDR3 the conserved last residue, phenylalanine or tryptophan, is missing, so a read error is likely. No DNA is shown, since the ends of the CDR3 on it are uncertain; the CDR3 is the one TCRdb lists.

Results the study describes overall, beyond this receptor: Local T-cell repertoire clonality showed a statistically significant but moderate positive correlation with local tumor mutational burden (R about 0.34). For the most part, high-frequency TCR beta clonotypes differed from one individual patient to another. Within a given patient, the same dominant CDR3B clonotypes showed up repeatedly across loci, although different tumor locations also carried unique high-frequency clones.

Genomic DNA was extracted from bulk tumor tissue and used as the TCR template, and around 540 ng gDNA was amplified per sample. During surgery, multiple biopsies were taken from each primary tumor, with sampling sites spaced as far apart as possible within the tumor mass. The study cohort was described as untreated and was composed of newly diagnosed NSCLC cases undergoing curative surgery. Donors were some 15 newly diagnosed non-small cell lung cancer patients undergoing surgery with curative intent. A couple of independent pathologists reviewed the resected tumor masses. Only DNA and RNA samples of high quality went on to sequencing.

This receptor chain uses TRBV7-9 and TRBJ1-2. The source material was lung tumor tissue. The TCR comes from a man between 60 and 75 years old with non-small cell lung cancer. CDR3 reads: CASNSGLI.